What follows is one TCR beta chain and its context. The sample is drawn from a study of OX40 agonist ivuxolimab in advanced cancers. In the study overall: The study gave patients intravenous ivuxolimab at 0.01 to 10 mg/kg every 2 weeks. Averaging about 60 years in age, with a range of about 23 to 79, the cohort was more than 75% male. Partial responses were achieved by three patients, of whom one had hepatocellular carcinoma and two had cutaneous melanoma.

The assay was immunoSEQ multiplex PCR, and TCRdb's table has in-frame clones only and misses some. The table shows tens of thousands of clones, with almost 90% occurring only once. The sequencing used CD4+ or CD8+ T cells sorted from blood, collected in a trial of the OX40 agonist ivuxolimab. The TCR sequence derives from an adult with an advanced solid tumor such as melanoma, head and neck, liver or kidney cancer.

The CDR3 protein is CASSQDRDYEQYF. In DNA, the CDR3 is TGTGCCAGCAGTCAGGACAGGGACTACGAGCAGTACTTC. J is TRBJ2-7 and V is TRBV2; 8 bases are shared with TRBD1. This CDR3 is 13 amino acids long. Losses at the gene ends were 5 bases for V and 3 bases for J; bases not matched to a gene: 3. The germline V gene has CDR1 SNHLY and CDR2 FYNNEI.